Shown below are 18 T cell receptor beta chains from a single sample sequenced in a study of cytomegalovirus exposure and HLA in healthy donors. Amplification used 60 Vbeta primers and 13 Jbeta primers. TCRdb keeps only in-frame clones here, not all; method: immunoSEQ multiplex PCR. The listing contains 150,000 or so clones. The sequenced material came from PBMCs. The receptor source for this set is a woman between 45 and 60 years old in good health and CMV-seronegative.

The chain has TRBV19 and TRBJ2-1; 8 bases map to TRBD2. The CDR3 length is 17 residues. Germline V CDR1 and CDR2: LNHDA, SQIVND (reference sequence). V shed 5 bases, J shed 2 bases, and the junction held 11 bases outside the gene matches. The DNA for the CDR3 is TGTGCCAGTAGTCTACTAGCGGAGAGGGGGACCTACAATGAGCAGTTCTTC. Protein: CASSLLAERGTYNEQFF.

DNA of the CDR3: TGCGCCAGCAGCCTCGAAGGGAACGGGAGGGCCTTCCACACCGGGGAGCTGTTTTTT. Its translation: CASSLEGNGRAFHTGELFF. The J gene is TRBJ2-2, the V gene TRBV5-1, with TRBD2 matching over 8 bases. The CDR3 spans 19 residues. Germline loops: CDR1 SGHRS, CDR2 YFSETQ. With V trimmed by 4 bases and J by 3 bases, 17 bases remained unmatched.

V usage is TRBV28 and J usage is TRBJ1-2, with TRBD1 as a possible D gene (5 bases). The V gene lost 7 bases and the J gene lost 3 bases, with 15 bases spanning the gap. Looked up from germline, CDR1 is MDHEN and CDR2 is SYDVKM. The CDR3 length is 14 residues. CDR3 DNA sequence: TGTGCCAGCATCTCTGGAGGGACTGACTATGGCTACACCTTC. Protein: CASISGGTDYGYTF.

The CDR3 bases are TGTGCCAGCAGCTTAAACAGGGTAGGGCCCTACGAGCAGTACTTC. Encoded protein: CASSLNRVGPYEQYF. This chain links TRBV7-2 with TRBJ2-7, with a possible D match to TRBD1 (6 bases). Deletions cut 2 bases from V and 2 bases from J, with 13 bases between. This CDR3 spans 15 amino acids. Per the germline V gene, CDR1 is SGHTA and CDR2 is FQGNSA.

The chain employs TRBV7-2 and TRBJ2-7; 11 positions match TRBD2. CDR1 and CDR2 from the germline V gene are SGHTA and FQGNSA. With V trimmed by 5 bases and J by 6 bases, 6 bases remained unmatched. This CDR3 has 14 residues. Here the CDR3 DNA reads TGTGCCAGCAGCCTTAGCGGGAGGGTCGGCGAGCAGTACTTC. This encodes CASSLSGRVGEQYF.

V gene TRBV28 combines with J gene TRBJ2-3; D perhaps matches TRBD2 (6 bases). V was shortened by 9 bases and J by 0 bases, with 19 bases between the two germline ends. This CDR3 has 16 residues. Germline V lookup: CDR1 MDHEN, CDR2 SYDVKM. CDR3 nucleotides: TGTGCCAGTCTTACGGGCTTAGCGGCAAGCACAGATACGCAGTATTTT. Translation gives CASLTGLAASTDTQYF.

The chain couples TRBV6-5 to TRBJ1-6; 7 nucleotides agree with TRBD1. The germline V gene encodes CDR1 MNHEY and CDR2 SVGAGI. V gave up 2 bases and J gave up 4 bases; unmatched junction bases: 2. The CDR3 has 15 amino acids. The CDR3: CASSYTGQYNSPLHF. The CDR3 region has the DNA TGTGCCAGCAGTTACACGGGACAGTATAATTCACCCCTCCACTTT.

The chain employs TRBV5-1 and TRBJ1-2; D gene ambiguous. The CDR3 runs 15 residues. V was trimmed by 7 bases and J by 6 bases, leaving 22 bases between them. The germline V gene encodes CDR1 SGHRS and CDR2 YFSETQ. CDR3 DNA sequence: TGCGCCAGCGCCAGAGAGACCTCGGGTCTGGATGGCTACACCTTC. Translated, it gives CASARETSGLDGYTF.

CDR3 DNA sequence: TGTGCCAGCAGCCCCGGACTAGCGGGGGGCTACCCAGGGGACGGGGAGCTGTTTTTT. Protein sequence: CASSPGLAGGYPGDGELFF. This chain joins TRBV9 and TRBJ2-2; 14 bases line up with TRBD2. The junction had 15 bases not matched to a gene; V was cut back by 4 bases and J by 7 bases. Germline loops: CDR1 SGDLS, CDR2 YYNGEE. This CDR3 comprises 19 residues. The full variable domain, completed using reference TRBV9 and TRBJ2-2, is DSGVTQTPKHLITATGQRVTLRCSPRSGDLSVYWYQQSLDQGLQFLIQYYNGEERAKGNILERFSAQQFPDLHSELNLSSLELGDSALYFCASSPGLAGGYPGDGELFFGEGSRLTVL.

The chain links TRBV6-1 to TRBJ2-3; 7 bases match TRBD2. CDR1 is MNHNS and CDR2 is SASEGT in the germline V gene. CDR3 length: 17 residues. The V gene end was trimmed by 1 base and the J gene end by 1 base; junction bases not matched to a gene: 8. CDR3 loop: CASSEGASAGGTDTQYF. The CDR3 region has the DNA TGTGCCAGCAGTGAAGGGGCGTCGGCGGGGGGCACAGATACGCAGTATTTT.

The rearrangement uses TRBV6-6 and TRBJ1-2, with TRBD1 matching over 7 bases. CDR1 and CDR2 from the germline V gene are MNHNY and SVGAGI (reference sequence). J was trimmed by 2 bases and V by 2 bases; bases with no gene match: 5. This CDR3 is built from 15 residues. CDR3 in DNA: TGTGCCAGCAGTTACCCGGGACAGAGGAACTATGGCTACACCTTC. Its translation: CASSYPGQRNYGYTF.

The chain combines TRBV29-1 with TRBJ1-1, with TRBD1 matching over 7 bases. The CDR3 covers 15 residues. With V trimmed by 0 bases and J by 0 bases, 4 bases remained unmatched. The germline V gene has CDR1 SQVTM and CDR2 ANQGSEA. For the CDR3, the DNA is TGCAGCGTTGAAGACCGGGACAGTTTGAACACTGAAGCTTTCTTT. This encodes CSVEDRDSLNTEAFF.

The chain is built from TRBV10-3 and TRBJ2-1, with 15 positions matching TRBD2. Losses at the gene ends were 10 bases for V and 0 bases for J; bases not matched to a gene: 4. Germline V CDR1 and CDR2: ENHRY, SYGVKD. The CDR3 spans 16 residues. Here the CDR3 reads CATGTSGGNSYNEQFF. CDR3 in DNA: TGTGCCACCGGGACTAGCGGGGGGAACTCCTACAATGAGCAGTTCTTC.

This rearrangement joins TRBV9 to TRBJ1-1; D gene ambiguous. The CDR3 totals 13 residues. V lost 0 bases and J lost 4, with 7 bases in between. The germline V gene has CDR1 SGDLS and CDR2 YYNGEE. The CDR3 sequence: CASSVGSSTEAFF. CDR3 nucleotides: TGTGCCAGCAGCGTAGGGTCGAGCACTGAAGCTTTCTTT.

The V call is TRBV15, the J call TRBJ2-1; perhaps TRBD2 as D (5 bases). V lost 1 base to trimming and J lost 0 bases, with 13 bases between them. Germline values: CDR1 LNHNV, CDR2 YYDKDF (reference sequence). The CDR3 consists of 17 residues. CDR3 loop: CATSRGSGRSSYNEQFF. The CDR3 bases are TGTGCCACCAGCAGAGGGAGCGGAAGGAGCTCCTACAATGAGCAGTTCTTC.

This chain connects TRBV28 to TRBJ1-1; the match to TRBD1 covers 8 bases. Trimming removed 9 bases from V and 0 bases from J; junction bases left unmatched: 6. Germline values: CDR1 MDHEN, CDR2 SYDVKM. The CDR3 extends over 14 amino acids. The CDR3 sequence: CASRTGPMNTEAFF. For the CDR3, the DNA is TGTGCCAGTAGGACAGGGCCCATGAACACTGAAGCTTTCTTT.

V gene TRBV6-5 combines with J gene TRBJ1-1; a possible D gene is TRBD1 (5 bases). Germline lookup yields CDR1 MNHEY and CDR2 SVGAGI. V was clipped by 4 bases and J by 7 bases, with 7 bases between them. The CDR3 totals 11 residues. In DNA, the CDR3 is TGTGCCAGCAGTTCAGGGTTTGAAGCTTTCTTT. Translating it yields CASSSGFEAFF.

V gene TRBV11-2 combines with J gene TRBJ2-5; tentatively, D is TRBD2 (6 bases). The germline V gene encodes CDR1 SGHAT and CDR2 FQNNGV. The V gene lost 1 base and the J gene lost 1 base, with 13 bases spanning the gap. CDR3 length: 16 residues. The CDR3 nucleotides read TGTGCCAGCAGCTTAGGTACTAGCCAGGGCCAAGAGACCCAGTACTTC. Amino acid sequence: CASSLGTSQGQETQYF.